This TCR beta chain was recorded in a study of spatial heterogeneity in lung cancer. Overall study results and limits: Tumor mutation count correlated with how many alpha and beta TCRs expanded intratumorally.

Time point indicated: sample taken at primary tumor resection. This clonotype was observed a few times. The antigen is undetermined. The V end lost 5 bases, the J end lost 0 bases, and 11 bases lay between the germline ends. This CDR3 spans 15 amino acids. One entry per CDR3 protein, called by TCRdb with MiXCR from the 5' RACE reads. The sample shows a few thousand distinct CDR3 sequences, roughly 9.7% of them seen only once. The chain recombines TRBV12-3 or TRBV12-4 with TRBJ2-1; D is perhaps TRBD1 (5 bases). The sequences come from lung tumor tissue, collected at surgery. The receptor's source is a female donor with early-stage non-small cell lung cancer. CDR3 sequence reads: CASSTGLSSYNEQFF. The CDR3 DNA sequence: TGTGCCAGCAGTACAGGCCTGAGCTCCTACAATGAGCAGTTCTTC.